This T cell receptor beta chain came from a study of T-cell memory formation after mild COVID-19. Study in general: TCR clusters were mostly confined to one donor each. Study-wide results and caveats: Cross-reactive memory appears to have joined, as suggested by some responding clones showing up in pre-infection memory.

Each CDR3 protein gets one entry after TCRdb re-called the 5' RACE reads with MiXCR. Among around 200,000 distinct CDR3 sequences, approximately 10% were seen once, and the ten largest hold 3% to 3.5%. As concerns this clonotype: Its antigen is not identified.

Germline V gene lookup returns CDR1 SGHDT and CDR2 YYEEEE. The CDR3 totals 15 residues. V was clipped by 0 bases and J by 4 bases, with 13 bases between them. The specimen was PBMCs or a T cell subset sorted from them (not recorded which). The chain employs TRBV5-6 and TRBJ1-2, with a weak D call TRBD1 (5 bases). The clonotype was recovered from a man younger than 35 who had mild COVID-19 (a few samples of this study predate the infection). Cell type and time point are not known. DNA for the CDR3: TGTGCCAGCAGCTTGGGTCCGGGGGTTTCCTATGGCTACACCTTC. Its translation is CASSLGPGVSYGYTF.